This T cell receptor beta chain originates from a study of early T cells in non-severe SARS-CoV-2 infection. The wider study: Sequencing was performed on bulk RNA from unsorted whole blood, leaving chains unpaired.

The CDR3 is 15 residues long. Losses at the gene ends were 6 bases for V and 6 bases for J; bases not matched to a gene: 10. Germline V gives CDR1 SGHVS, CDR2 FQNEAQ. Broader study findings: Matches to VDJdb favored anti-spike CD8 responses and missed private and CD4 specificities.

Each single cDNA molecule received a unique molecular identifier. A single record per CDR3 protein comes from TCRdb applying MiXCR to the 5' RACE reads. The profile shows about 50,000 distinct CDR3 sequences, 8% to 11% of them singletons. Many counts were recorded for this clonotype. What it recognizes is unknown. V usage is TRBV7-8 and J usage is TRBJ1-5; 8 nucleotides match TRBD1. The receptor comes from an adult who was a healthcare worker with PCR-confirmed SARS-CoV-2 infection or an uninfected control (not recorded which). Sequencing was done on a sample of whole blood. CDR3 coding DNA: TGTGCCAGCAGTTTCGACAGGGGTGCGGGTCAGCCCCAGCATTTT. It encodes CASSFDRGAGQPQHF. The entire variable domain, with the rest obtained from reference TRBV7-8 and TRBJ1-5, is as follows: GAGVSQSPRYKVAKRGQDVALRCDPISGHVSLFWYQQALGQGPEFLTYFQNEAQLDKSGLPSDRFFAERPEGSVSTLKIQRTQQEDSAVYLCASSFDRGAGQPQHFGDGTRLSIL.